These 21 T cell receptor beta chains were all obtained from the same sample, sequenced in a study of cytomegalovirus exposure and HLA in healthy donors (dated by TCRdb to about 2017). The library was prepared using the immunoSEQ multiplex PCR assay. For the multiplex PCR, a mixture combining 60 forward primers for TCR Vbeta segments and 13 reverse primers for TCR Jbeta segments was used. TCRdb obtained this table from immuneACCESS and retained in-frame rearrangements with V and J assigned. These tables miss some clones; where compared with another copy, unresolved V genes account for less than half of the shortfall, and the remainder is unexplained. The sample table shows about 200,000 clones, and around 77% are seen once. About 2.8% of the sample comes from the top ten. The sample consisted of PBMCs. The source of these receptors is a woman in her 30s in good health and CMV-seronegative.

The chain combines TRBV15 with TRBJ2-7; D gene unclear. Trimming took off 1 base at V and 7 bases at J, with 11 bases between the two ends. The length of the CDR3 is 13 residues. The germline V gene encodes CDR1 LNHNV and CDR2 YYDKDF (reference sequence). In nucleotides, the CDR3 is TGTGCCACCAGCAGAGGCCGGCGGCCAGAGCAGTACTTC. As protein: CATSRGRRPEQYF.

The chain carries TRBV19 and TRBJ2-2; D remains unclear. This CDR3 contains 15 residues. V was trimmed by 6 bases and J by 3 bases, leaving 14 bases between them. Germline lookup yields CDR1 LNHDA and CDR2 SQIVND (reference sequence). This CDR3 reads CASRKGGVYTGELFF. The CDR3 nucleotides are TGTGCCAGTAGAAAAGGTGGAGTTTACACCGGGGAGCTGTTTTTT.

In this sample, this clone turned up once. CDR3 sequence: CASSPVIGRRPGEQFF. The CDR3 DNA is TGTGCCAGCTCACCAGTAATCGGGAGGCGCCCTGGTGAGCAGTTCTTC. The gene calls are TRBV18 and TRBJ2-1, with 7 positions matching TRBD2. V was clipped by 2 bases and J by 9 bases; unmatched bases: 13. This CDR3 spans 16 amino acids. Germline loops: CDR1 KGHSH, CDR2 LQKENI. Complete variable domain (other parts from reference TRBV18 and TRBJ2-1): NAGVMQNPRHLVRRRGQEARLRCSPMKGHSHVYWYRQLPEEGLKFMVYLQKENIIDESGMPKERFSAEFPKEGPSILRIQQVVRGDSAAYFCASSPVIGRRPGEQFFGPGTRLTVL.

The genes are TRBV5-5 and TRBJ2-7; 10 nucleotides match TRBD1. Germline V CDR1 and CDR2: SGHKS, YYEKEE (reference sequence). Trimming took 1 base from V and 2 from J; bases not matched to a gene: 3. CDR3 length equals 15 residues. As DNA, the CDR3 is TGTGCCAGCAGCTTGTGGACAGGGGGGCCCTACGAGCAGTACTTC. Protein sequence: CASSLWTGGPYEQYF.

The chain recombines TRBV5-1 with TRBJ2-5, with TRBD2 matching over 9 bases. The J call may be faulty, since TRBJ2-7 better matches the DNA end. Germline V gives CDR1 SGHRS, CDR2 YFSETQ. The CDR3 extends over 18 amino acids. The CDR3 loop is CASSLARAGGPSVYEQYF. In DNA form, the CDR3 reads TGCGCCAGCAGCTTGGCTCGGGCGGGAGGGCCATCTGTATACGAGCAGTACTTC.

The CDR3 here is CAWSMSSGMNEQFF. Here the CDR3 DNA reads TGTGCCTGGAGTATGAGCAGCGGGATGAATGAGCAGTTCTTC. This chain uses TRBV30 with TRBJ2-1; 7 bases are a match to TRBD2. CDR3 length: 14 residues. Germline CDR1 GTSNPN, CDR2 SVGIG (reference sequence). Trimming removed 2 bases from V and 7 bases from J; junction bases left unmatched: 8.

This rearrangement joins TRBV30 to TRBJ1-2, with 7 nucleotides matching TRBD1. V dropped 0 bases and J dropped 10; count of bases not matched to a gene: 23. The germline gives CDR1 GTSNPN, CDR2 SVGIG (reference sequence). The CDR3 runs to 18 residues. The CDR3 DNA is TGTGCCTGGAGTGTAACCCGGGGGACAGCTACTAGATCGGGGCTCTACACCTTC. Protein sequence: CAWSVTRGTATRSGLYTF.

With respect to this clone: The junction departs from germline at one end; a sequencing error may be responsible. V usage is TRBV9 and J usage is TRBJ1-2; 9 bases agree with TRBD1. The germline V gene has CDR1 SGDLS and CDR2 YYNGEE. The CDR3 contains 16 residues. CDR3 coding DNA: TGTGCCAGCAGACGGCCGGGACAGGGTTGGGGCTATGGCTACCCCTTC. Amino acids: CASRRPGQGWGYGYPF.

CDR3 nucleotides: TGCAGCGTTGGTTGGGACAGGGGTGGAGAGACCCAGTACTTC. It yields the protein CSVGWDRGGETQYF. The V call is TRBV29-1, the J call TRBJ2-5; 10 positions agree with TRBD1. Germline assignment: CDR1 SQVTM and CDR2 ANQGSEA. CDR3 length: 14 residues. With V trimmed by 4 bases and J by 4 bases, 6 bases remained unmatched.

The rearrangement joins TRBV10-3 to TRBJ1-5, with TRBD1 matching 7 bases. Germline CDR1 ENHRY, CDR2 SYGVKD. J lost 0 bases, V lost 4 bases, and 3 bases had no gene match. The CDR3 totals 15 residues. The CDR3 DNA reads TGTGCCATCAGTGGACAGGGAAATAGCAATCAGCCCCAGCATTTT. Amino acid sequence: CAISGQGNSNQPQHF.

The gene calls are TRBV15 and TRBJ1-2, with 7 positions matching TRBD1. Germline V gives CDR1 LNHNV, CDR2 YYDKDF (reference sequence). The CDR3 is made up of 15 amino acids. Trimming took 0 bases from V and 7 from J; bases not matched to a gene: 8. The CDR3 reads CATSRDWANRGGYTF. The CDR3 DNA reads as TGTGCCACCAGCAGAGATTGGGCAAACAGGGGTGGCTACACCTTC. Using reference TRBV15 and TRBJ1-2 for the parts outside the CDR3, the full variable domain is DAMVIQNPRYQVTQFGKPVTLSCSQTLNHNVMYWYQQKSSQAPKLLFHYYDKDFNNEADTPDNFQSRRPNTSFCFLDIRSPGLGDTAMYLCATSRDWANRGGYTFGSGTRLTVV.

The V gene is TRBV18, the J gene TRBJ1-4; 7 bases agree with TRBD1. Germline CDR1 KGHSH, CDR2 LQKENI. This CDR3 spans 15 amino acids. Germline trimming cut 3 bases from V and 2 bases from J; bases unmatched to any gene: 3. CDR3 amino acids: CASSPAGGTNEKLFF. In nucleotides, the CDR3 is TGTGCCAGCTCACCGGCAGGGGGGACTAATGAAAAACTGTTTTTT.

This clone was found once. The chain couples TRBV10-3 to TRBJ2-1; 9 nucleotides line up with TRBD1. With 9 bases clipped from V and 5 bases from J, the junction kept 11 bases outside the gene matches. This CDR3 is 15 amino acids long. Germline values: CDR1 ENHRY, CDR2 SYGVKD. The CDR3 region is CAMSQGALFNNEQFF. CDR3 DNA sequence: TGTGCCATGTCACAGGGGGCCCTGTTTAACAATGAGCAGTTCTTC.

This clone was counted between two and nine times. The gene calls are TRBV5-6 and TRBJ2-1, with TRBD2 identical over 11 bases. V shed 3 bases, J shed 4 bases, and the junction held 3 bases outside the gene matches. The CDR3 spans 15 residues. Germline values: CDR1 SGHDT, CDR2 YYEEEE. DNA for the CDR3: TGTGCCAGCAGCTCTGGGACTAGCGGATACAATGAGCAGTTCTTC. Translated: CASSSGTSGYNEQFF.

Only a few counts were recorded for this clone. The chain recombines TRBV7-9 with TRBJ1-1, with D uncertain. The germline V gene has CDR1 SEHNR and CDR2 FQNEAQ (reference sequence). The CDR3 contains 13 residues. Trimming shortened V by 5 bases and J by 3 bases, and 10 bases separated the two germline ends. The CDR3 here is CASSPRVDTEAFF. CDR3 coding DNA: TGTGCCAGCAGCCCCCGGGTGGACACTGAAGCTTTCTTT.

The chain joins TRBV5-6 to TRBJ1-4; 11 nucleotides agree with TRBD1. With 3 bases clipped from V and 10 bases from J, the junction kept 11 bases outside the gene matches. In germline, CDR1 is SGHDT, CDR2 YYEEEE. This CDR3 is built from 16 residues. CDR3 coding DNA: TGTGCCAGCAGCTCGGGAGGACAGGGGGCGGTCCGAAAACTGTTTTTT. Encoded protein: CASSSGGQGAVRKLFF. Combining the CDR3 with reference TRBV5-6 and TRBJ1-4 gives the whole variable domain DAGVTQSPTHLIKTRGQQVTLRCSPKSGHDTVSWYQQALGQGPQFIFQYYEEEERQRGNFPDRFSGHQFPNYSSELNVNALLLGDSALYLCASSSGGQGAVRKLFFGSGTQLSVL.

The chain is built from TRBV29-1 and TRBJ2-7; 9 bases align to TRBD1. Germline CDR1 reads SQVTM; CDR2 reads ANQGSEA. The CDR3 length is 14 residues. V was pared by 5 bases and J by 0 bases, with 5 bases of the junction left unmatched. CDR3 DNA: TGCAGCGTTAAACGGGACAGGGCCTCCTACGAGCAGTACTTC. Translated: CSVKRDRASYEQYF.

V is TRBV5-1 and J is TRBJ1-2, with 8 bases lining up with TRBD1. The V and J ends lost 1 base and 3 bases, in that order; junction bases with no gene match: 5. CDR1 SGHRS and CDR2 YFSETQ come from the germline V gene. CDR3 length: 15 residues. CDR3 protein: CASSLRDRGHYGYTF. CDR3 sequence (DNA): TGCGCCAGCAGCTTGCGAGACAGGGGCCACTATGGCTACACCTTC.

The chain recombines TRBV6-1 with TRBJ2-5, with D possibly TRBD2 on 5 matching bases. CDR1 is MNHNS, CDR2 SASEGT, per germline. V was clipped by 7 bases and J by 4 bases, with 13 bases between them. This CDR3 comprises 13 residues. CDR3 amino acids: CASTRDGGETQYF. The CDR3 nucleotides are TGTGCCAGCACCCGCGATGGAGGAGAGACCCAGTACTTC.

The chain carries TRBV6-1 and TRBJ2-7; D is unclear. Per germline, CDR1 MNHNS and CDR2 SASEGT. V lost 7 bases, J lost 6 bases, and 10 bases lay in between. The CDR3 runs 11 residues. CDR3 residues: CASTSPGEQYF. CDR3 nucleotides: TGTGCCAGCACATCCCCAGGCGAGCAGTACTTC.

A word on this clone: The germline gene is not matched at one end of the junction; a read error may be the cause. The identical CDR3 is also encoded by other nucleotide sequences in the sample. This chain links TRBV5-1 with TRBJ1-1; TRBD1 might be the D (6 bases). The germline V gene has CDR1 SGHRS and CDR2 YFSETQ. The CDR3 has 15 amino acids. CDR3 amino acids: CASSSLGGYGTEAFF. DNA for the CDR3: TGCGCCAGCAGCTCTTTAGGGGGATACGGCACTGAAGCCTTCTTT.